The clone carrying this TCR beta chain was observed a single time. Its matching antigen is unknown. The data originate from a study of CD8 T cells in Susac syndrome. Study-level findings and limits: Individuals included in the TCR sequencing and HLA analysis were acknowledged by the study to be relatively few in number.

Germline lookup yields CDR1 LGHDT and CDR2 YNNKEL (reference sequence). Trimming cost V 0 bases and J 4 bases, with 3 bases left between them. CDR3 length: 12 amino acids. RNA, at roughly 0.45 to 1 ug, was reverse transcribed with random hexamers. TCRdb itself ran the immunoSEQ multiplex PCR reads through MiXCR, one entry per CDR3 protein. In the table there are around 200,000 distinct CDR3 sequences, 95% of which are singletons. This receptor was taken from a human donor with multiple sclerosis. This chain joins TRBV3-1 and TRBJ2-5; D is unresolved. Specimen: CD4+ T cells from PBMCs. The DNA of the CDR3 is TGTGCCAGCAGCCAAGATTCAGAGACCCAGTACTTC. This gives the protein CASSQDSETQYF.